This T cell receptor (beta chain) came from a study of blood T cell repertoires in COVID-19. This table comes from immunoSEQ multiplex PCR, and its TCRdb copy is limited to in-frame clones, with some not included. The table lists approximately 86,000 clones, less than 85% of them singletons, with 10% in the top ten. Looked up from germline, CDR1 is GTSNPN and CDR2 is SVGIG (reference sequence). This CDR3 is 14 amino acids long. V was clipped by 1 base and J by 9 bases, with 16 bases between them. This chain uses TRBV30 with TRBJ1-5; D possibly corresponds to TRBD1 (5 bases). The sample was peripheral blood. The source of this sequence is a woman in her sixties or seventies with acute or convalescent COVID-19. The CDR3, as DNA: TGTGCCTGGAGTGAGGACACTCTGTTTGGGCCCCAGCATTTT. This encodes CAWSEDTLFGPQHF.